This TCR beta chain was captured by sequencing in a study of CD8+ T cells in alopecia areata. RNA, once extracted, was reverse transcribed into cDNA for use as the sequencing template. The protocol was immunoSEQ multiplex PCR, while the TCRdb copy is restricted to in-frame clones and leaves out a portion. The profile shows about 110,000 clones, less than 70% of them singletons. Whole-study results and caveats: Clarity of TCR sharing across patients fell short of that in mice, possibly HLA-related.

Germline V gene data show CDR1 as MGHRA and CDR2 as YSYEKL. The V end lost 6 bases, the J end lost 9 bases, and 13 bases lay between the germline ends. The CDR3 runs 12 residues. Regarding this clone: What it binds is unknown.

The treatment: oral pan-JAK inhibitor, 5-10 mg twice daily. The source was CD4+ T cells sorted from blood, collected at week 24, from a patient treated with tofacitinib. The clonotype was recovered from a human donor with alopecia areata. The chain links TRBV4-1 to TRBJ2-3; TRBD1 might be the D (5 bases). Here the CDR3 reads CASSPPAGTQYF. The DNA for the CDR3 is TGCGCCAGCAGTCCGCCGGCAGGGACGCAGTATTTT.